The entry below describes one T cell receptor (beta chain). Its antigen is unknown. No base quality values were provided; no much bigger clone lies one nucleotide off. Trimming costs V 1 base and J 5 bases, and their ends lie 7 bases apart. In the germline V gene (reference sequence), CDR1 corresponds to SGHAT and CDR2 to FQDESV. The CDR3, cysteine through phenylalanine, is 13 amino acids long. The entry retains the CDR3 DNA only, 39 bases that are in frame from base 1. This entry comes from a study of control samples from healthy donors and cancer patients (dated by TCRdb to the early 2020s). The receptor library was made with the immunoSEQ multiplex PCR assay. TCRdb retrieved this table from immuneACCESS and kept in-frame rearrangements only. Not all clones are present; in checked studies, unresolved V genes account for under half, and no reason is known for the remainder. The sample table holds about 230,000 clones, of which roughly 87% were seen once. More than 10% of the sample is in the top ten clones.

Sequencing was done on a sample of PBMCs. The sequence derives from a woman aged 55-70 years with lung cancer. The V and J segments used are TRBV11-1 and TRBJ2-3; D gene: possibly TRBD2, on 6 matching bases. The CDR3: CASSLVAVDTQYF. The nucleotide sequence is TGTGCCAGCAGCTTAGTAGCGGTAGATACGCAGTATTTT.